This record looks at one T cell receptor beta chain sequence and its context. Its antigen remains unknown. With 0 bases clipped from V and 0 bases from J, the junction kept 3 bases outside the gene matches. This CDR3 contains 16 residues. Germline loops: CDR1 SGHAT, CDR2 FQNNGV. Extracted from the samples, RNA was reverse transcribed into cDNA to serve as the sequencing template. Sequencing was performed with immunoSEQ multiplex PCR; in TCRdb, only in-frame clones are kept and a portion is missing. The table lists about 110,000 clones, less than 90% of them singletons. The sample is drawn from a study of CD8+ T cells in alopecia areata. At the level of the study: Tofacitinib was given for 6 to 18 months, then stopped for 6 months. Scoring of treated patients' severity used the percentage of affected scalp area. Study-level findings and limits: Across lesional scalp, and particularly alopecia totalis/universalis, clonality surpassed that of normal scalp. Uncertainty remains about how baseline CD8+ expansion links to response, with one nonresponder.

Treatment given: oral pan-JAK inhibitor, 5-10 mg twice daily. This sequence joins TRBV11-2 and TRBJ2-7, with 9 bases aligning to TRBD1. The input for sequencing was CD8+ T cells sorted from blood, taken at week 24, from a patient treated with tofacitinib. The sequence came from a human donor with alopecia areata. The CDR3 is CASSLEGQGSSYEQYF. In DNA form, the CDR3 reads TGTGCCAGCAGCTTAGAAGGACAGGGGAGCTCCTACGAGCAGTACTTC.